This T cell receptor beta chain was documented in a study of type 1 regulatory T cells. On the study more broadly: This in vitro CD4 product, T-allo10, is enriched for Tr1 cells and alloantigen-specific.

TCRdb fed the reads into MiXCR, producing one record per CDR3 protein. The sample holds 20,000 to 25,000 distinct CDR3 sequences, more than 45% seen once. Concerning this clonotype: No antigen is known for it. At one of its ends the junction is not consistent with the germline gene, which may arise from a read error.

This CDR3 has 13 residues. CDR1 and CDR2 (germline): SQVTM, ANQGSEA. This receptor was identified in a human donor in good health. J is TRBJ2-7 and V is TRBV29-1; 8 nucleotides line up with TRBD1. Material for sequencing was cultured T cells, either the whole culture or a sorted T cell fraction (not recorded which). The CDR3, as DNA: TGCAGCGTCAACGCAGGGGGCCCCTACGAGCGGTACTTC. Protein: CSVNAGGPYERYF.